This entry lists 20 T cell receptor beta chains sequenced from one sample in a study of blood T cell repertoires in COVID-19. Some clones are missing from TCRdb's copy, which holds only in-frame ones; the method was immunoSEQ multiplex PCR. The repertoire consists of fewer than 200,000 clones, with about 88% occurring once and the leading ten covering around a quarter. Sample: peripheral blood. The source is a man between 60 and 75 years old with acute or convalescent COVID-19.

V usage is TRBV30 and J usage is TRBJ1-4; possible D gene TRBD1, 6 bases. Trimming shortened V by 1 base and J by 3 bases, and 6 bases separated the two germline ends. Germline loops: CDR1 GTSNPN, CDR2 SVGIG (reference sequence). The length of the CDR3 is 13 residues. The CDR3 nucleotides read TGTGCCTGGAGTGGGACAGCTAATGAAAAACTGTTTTTT. Translating gives CAWSGTANEKLFF.

The chain employs TRBV6-1 and TRBJ1-5; D remains unclear. The germline V gene has CDR1 MNHNS and CDR2 SASEGT. V gave up 3 bases and J gave up 5 bases, with 8 bases separating them. The CDR3 is made up of 13 amino acids. The CDR3 protein is CASSDGVDQPQHF. In DNA form, the CDR3 reads TGTGCCAGCAGTGACGGGGTTGATCAGCCCCAGCATTTT.

This rearrangement joins TRBV7-6 to TRBJ2-1, with 9 bases identical to TRBD2. Unmatched junction bases numbered 15, after V lost 5 bases and J lost 10 bases. The CDR3 sequence is 16 residues long. Per germline, CDR1 SGHVS and CDR2 FNYEAQ. The CDR3 DNA is TGTGCCAGCAGCCCAGGGAGAGGTAGCGGGAGCTTGGAGCAGTTCTTC. Translation: CASSPGRGSGSLEQFF.

V and J are TRBV5-1 and TRBJ1-2, with 7 bases aligning to TRBD1. Per the germline V gene, CDR1 is SGHRS and CDR2 is YFSETQ. V lost 4 bases to trimming and J lost 1 base; unmatched junction nucleotides: 4. This CDR3 has 14 residues. The CDR3 is CASSAGQINYGYTF. The CDR3, as DNA: TGCGCCAGCAGCGCGGGACAGATTAACTATGGCTACACCTTC. The variable domain in full, with the rest retrieved from reference TRBV5-1 and TRBJ1-2, is KAGVTQTPRYLIKTRGQQVTLSCSPISGHRSVSWYQQTPGQGLQFLFEYFSETQRNKGNFPGRFSGRQFSNSRSEMNVSTLELGDSALYLCASSAGQINYGYTFGSGTRLTVV.

The rearrangement links TRBV6-2 or TRBV6-3 to TRBJ2-4; tentatively, D is TRBD2 (5 bases). CDR3 length: 16 amino acids. The germline CDR1 and CDR2 sequences are MNHEY and SVGEGT. V lost 6 bases to trimming and J lost 0 bases, with 15 bases between them. The DNA for the CDR3 is TGTGCCAGCAGCAGAGGGAATACAATAGCCAAAAACATTCAGTACTTC. It is translated as CASSRGNTIAKNIQYF.

The J gene is TRBJ2-1, the V gene TRBV30, with 7 bases identical to TRBD1. The ends lost 6 bases at V and 5 bases at J; junction bases unmatched: 10. The CDR3 has 14 amino acids. Germline-derived CDR1 and CDR2 are GTSNPN and SVGIG (reference sequence). The CDR3 region is CACQGQLINNEQFF. The CDR3 DNA reads TGTGCCTGTCAGGGACAGTTAATAAACAATGAGCAGTTCTTC. Supplemented by reference TRBV30 and TRBJ2-1, the full variable domain reads SQTIHQWPATLVQPVGSPLSLECTVEGTSNPNLYWYRQAAGRGLQLLFYSVGIGQISSEVPQNLSASRPQDRQFILSSKKLLLSDSGFYLCACQGQLINNEQFFGPGTRLTVL.

The rearrangement links TRBV7-9 to TRBJ2-2, with D perhaps TRBD1 (6 bases). Germline CDR1 and CDR2: SEHNR and FQNEAQ (reference sequence). The CDR3 has 15 residues. CDR3 amino acids: CGCGRGQQSTGELFF. DNA for the CDR3: TGTGGGTGTGGCAGGGGCCAACAATCCACCGGGGAGCTGTTTTTT.

The chain couples TRBV19 to TRBJ1-1, with D perhaps matching TRBD1 (5 bases). The CDR3 covers 15 residues. Germline V gene lookup returns CDR1 LNHDA and CDR2 SQIVND (reference sequence). The V and J ends lost 3 bases and 3 bases respectively, with 14 bases between them. The CDR3 nucleotides are TGTGCCAGTAGTATGGACCCCCGGGGGTACACTGAAGCTTTCTTT. Protein sequence: CASSMDPRGYTEAFF.

The chain carries TRBV7-8 and TRBJ2-7; 8 bases line up with TRBD1. The CDR3 loop spans 15 amino acids. In germline, CDR1 is SGHVS, CDR2 FQNEAQ. Losses at the gene ends were 5 bases for V and 1 base for J; bases not matched to a gene: 7. The CDR3 spells CASSRGTGGSYEQYV. CDR3 nucleotides: TGTGCCAGCAGCCGGGGAACAGGGGGATCCTACGAGCAGTACGTC.

V and J are TRBV11-2 and TRBJ1-4; 8 bases are a match to TRBD1. Trimming cost V 5 bases and J 2 bases; bases outside gene matches: 7. Per the germline V gene, CDR1 is SGHAT and CDR2 is FQNNGV. There are 16 residues in the CDR3. The CDR3 nucleotides read TGTGCCAGCAGCCTCGGACAGGGCCCGACTAATGAAAAACTGTTTTTT. Encoded protein: CASSLGQGPTNEKLFF.

This clone is a singleton in its sample. This chain joins TRBV5-5 and TRBJ2-5, with D perhaps TRBD2 (6 bases). V lost 4 bases, J lost 3 bases, and 13 bases lay in between. The CDR3 has 14 residues. Germline V gene data show CDR1 as SGHKS and CDR2 as YYEKEE (reference sequence). This CDR3 is CASSERLGEETQYF. For the CDR3, the DNA is TGTGCCAGCAGCGAGAGACTAGGAGAAGAGACCCAGTACTTC. The full variable domain, completed using reference TRBV5-5 and TRBJ2-5, is DAGVTQSPTHLIKTRGQQVTLRCSPISGHKSVSWYQQVLGQGPQFIFQYYEKEERGRGNFPDRFSARQFPNYSSELNVNALLLGDSALYLCASSERLGEETQYFGPGTRLLVL.

V is TRBV9 and J is TRBJ2-5; tentative D call: TRBD1 (6 bases). From germline, CDR1 is SGDLS and CDR2 YYNGEE. V dropped 4 bases and J dropped 3 bases, with 16 bases sitting between them. CDR3 length equals 15 residues. The CDR3, as DNA: TGTGCCAGCAGCTTGGGACAATCAAAAGAAGAGACCCAGTACTTC. As protein: CASSLGQSKEETQYF.

The genes are TRBV5-8 and TRBJ1-2; D is uncertain. V shed 1 base and J shed 0 bases, with 13 bases lying between them. CDR3 length equals 16 residues. Germline assignment: CDR1 SGHTS and CDR2 YDEGEE. CDR3 DNA: TGTGCCAGCAGCTTGACGTGGGAGGGAACTAACTATGGCTACACCTTC. Translation gives CASSLTWEGTNYGYTF.

The V gene is TRBV7-8, the J gene TRBJ2-7, with D perhaps TRBD2 (7 bases). In germline, CDR1 is SGHVS, CDR2 FQNEAQ. The CDR3 covers 16 residues. Trimming removed 5 bases from V and 0 bases from J, with 17 bases in between. CDR3 bases: TGTGCCAGCAGCGCGAGGGGGGGCGTTAGCTCCTACGAGCAGTACTTC. Translating it yields CASSARGGVSSYEQYF.

The gene calls are TRBV19 and TRBJ2-3; 7 nucleotides match TRBD1. Looked up from germline, CDR1 is LNHDA and CDR2 is SQIVND (reference sequence). The CDR3 has 16 residues. The V gene end was trimmed by 10 bases and the J gene end by 1 base; junction bases not matched to a gene: 14. CDR3 in amino acids: CATYRQGGRGTDTQYF. The DNA for the CDR3 is TGTGCCACCTACCGACAGGGTGGTAGGGGCACAGATACGCAGTATTTT.

This chain links TRBV2 with TRBJ2-7; 7 bases agree with TRBD1. This CDR3 has 14 amino acids. Germline trimming cut 8 bases from V and 6 bases from J; bases unmatched to any gene: 13. CDR1 is SNHLY and CDR2 is FYNNEI in the germline V gene. CDR3 residues: CASHTDRMSGEQYF. CDR3 DNA: TGTGCCAGCCATACGGACAGGATGTCTGGCGAGCAGTACTTC.

V is TRBV12-3 or TRBV12-4 and J is TRBJ1-1, with 8 bases aligning to TRBD1. V lost 10 bases to trimming and J lost 5 bases; unmatched junction nucleotides: 9. The CDR3 is 13 amino acids. The CDR3 DNA is TGTGCCACCTGGACAGGGTCAAGGACTGAAGCTTTCTTT. It specifies CATWTGSRTEAFF.

This clone was observed once. The sample contains more than one DNA sequence encoding this CDR3. V and J are TRBV5-4 and TRBJ1-2; a possible D gene is TRBD1 (6 bases). Germline CDR1 is SGHNT and CDR2 is YYREEE (reference sequence). V shed 4 bases and J shed 5 bases, with 9 bases lying between them. This CDR3 region has 12 residues. The CDR3 bases are TGTGCCAGCAGCCCGGACAGTTATGGCTACACCTTC. Translating it yields CASSPDSYGYTF.

This chain connects TRBV7-3 to TRBJ2-2; D gene uncertain. Trimming removed 7 bases at V and 7 bases at J, with 13 bases between. CDR3 length: 13 amino acids. CDR1 is SGHTA and CDR2 is FQGTGA in the germline V gene. The CDR3 nucleotides are TGTGCCAGCACCTCCGACTCCAACGGGGAGCTGTTTTTT. This translates into CASTSDSNGELFF.

The chain recombines TRBV27 with TRBJ1-2; 9 bases agree with TRBD1. Per the germline V gene, CDR1 is MNHEY and CDR2 is SMNVEV (reference sequence). The CDR3 has 16 amino acids. V was clipped by 4 bases and J by 8 bases; unmatched bases: 14. The CDR3 region has the DNA TGTGCCAGCAGTTATATGGCAACAGGGGGCGCGGGGGGCTACACCTTC. The encoded protein is CASSYMATGGAGGYTF.